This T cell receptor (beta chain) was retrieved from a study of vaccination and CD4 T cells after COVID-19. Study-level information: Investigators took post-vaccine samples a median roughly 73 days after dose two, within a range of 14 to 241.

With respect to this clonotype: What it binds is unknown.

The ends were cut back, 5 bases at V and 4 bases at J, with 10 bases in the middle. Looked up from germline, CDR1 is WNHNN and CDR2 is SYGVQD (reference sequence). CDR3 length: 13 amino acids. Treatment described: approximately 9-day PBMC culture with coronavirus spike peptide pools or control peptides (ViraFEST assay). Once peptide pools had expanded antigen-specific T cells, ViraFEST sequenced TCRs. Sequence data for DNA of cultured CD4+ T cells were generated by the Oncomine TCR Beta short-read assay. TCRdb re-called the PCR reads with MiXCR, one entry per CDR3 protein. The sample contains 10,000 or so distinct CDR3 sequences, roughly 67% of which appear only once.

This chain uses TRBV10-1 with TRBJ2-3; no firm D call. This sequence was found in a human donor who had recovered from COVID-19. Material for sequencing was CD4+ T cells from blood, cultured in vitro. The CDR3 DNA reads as TGCGCCAGCAGTATAGCTGCGGCAGATACGCAGTATTTT. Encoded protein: CASSIAAADTQYF.